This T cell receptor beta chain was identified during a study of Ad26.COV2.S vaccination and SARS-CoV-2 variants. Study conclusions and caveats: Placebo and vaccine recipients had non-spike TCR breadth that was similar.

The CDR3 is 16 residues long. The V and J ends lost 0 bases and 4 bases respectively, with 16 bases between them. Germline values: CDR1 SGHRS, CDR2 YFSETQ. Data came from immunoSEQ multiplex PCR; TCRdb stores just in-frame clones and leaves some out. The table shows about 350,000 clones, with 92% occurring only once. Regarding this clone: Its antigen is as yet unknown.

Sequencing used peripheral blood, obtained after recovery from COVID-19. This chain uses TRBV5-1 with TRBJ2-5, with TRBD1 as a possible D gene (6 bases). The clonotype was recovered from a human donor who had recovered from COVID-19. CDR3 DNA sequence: TGCGCCAGCAGCTTGGTTCCAATGGACAGAGGAGAGACCCAGTACTTC. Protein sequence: CASSLVPMDRGETQYF.